The 28 T cell receptor beta chains given below trace back to one sample, sequenced in a study of spatial heterogeneity in lung cancer. The study, taken as a whole, reports: Counts that tracked tumor mutation counts were those of expanded intratumoral alpha and beta TCRs.

These receptors' targets are unknown. Time point here: sample taken at primary tumor resection. In TCRdb, the 5' RACE reads were re-called with MiXCR into one record per CDR3 protein. Among 3,400 or so distinct CDR3 sequences listed, about 16% were seen once. The specimen was lung tumor tissue, collected at surgery. The receptor source for this set is a female donor with early-stage non-small cell lung cancer.

Within the sample, this clonotype is medium-sized. As an off-target read in a library built for alpha chains, this beta chain has a frequency of little significance. The chain has TRBV20-1 and TRBJ2-5; no definite D call. CDR1 DFQATT and CDR2 SNEGSKA come from the germline V gene (reference sequence). The CDR3 is made up of 13 amino acids. V lost 1 base, J lost 2 bases, and 8 bases lay in between. DNA for the CDR3: TGCAGTGCTAGAGTCAGTGAACAAGAGACCCAGTACTTC. It encodes CSARVSEQETQYF.

In its sample, this clonotype was seen a few times. This beta chain lies outside the target of a library built for alpha chains; its clone size means little. The chain carries TRBV4-3 and TRBJ2-1; 8 nucleotides align to TRBD2. The J segment lost 3 bases and the V segment lost 1 base, leaving 2 bases of the junction unmatched. The CDR3 is 15 amino acids. CDR1 is LGHNA and CDR2 is YSLEER in the germline V gene. CDR3 residues: CASSQASGGYNEQFF. In DNA, the CDR3 is TGCGCCAGCAGCCAAGCCAGCGGGGGCTACAATGAGCAGTTCTTC.

By share, this clonotype ranks as medium-sized. This beta chain turned up in a library designed for alpha chains; as an off-target read, its abundance says little. The rearrangement joins TRBV10-1 to TRBJ2-7, with a tentative D call TRBD1 (6 bases). The germline CDR1 and CDR2 sequences are WNHNN and SYGVQD (reference sequence). V gave up 0 bases and J gave up 3 bases, with 9 bases separating them. There are 14 residues in the CDR3. Written as DNA, the CDR3 is TGCGCCAGCAGTGAGTCCGGGACATTCTACGAGCAGTACTTC. Protein product: CASSESGTFYEQYF.

With respect to this clonotype: Being off target in a library aimed at alpha chains, this beta chain has a size of little meaning. The chain is built from TRBV3-1 and TRBJ2-3; no firm D call. The V and J ends lost 0 bases and 4 bases respectively, with 5 bases between them. This CDR3 contains 13 residues. The V gene's germline CDR1 is LGHDT and CDR2 YNNKEL (reference sequence). The CDR3 loop reads CASSQDHPDTQYF. The CDR3, as DNA: TGTGCCAGCAGCCAAGATCACCCAGATACGCAGTATTTT.

This clonotype counts as medium-sized. For a library built for alpha chains, this beta chain is a stray read; little rests on its size. The gene calls are TRBV4-3 and TRBJ1-1, with unresolved D. The CDR3 is 14 residues long. In germline, CDR1 is LGHNA, CDR2 YSLEER. V shed 5 bases and J shed 2 bases, with 12 bases lying between them. CDR3 nucleotide sequence: TGCGCCAGCAGCTTGGGAGGTTTTAACACTGAAGCTTTCTTT. It specifies CASSLGGFNTEAFF.

By frequency in the sample, this clonotype is medium-sized. This beta chain is an unintended read in a library built for alpha chains; its size means little. This chain links TRBV9 with TRBJ1-1; 8 bases fit TRBD1. The V gene end was trimmed by 0 bases and the J gene end by 4 bases; junction bases not matched to a gene: 2. Germline CDR1 and CDR2: SGDLS and YYNGEE. The CDR3 is 14 residues long. CDR3 coding DNA: TGTGCCAGCAGCGTAGGGACAGGGTTCACTGAAGCTTTCTTT. Its translation is CASSVGTGFTEAFF.

Comments on this clonotype: For a library built for alpha chains, this beta chain is a stray read; little rests on its size. The chain couples TRBV3-1 to TRBJ2-1; 10 bases agree with TRBD2. V gave up 2 bases and J gave up 5 bases; unmatched junction bases: 3. CDR3 length: 15 residues. Per the germline V gene, CDR1 is LGHDT and CDR2 is YNNKEL (reference sequence). CDR3 bases: TGTGCCAGCAGCCAATCCCTAGCGGGAGACAATGAGCAGTTCTTC. This encodes CASSQSLAGDNEQFF.

This clonotype was seen many times. Found in a library prepared for alpha chains, this beta chain is an off-target read, and its abundance has little meaning. The chain couples TRBV4-3 to TRBJ2-7, with 12 bases that match TRBD2. Germline loops: CDR1 LGHNA, CDR2 YSLEER. V lost 0 bases to trimming and J lost 2 bases; unmatched junction nucleotides: 2. The CDR3 covers 16 residues. The CDR3 loop is CASSQDLAGGTYEQYF. CDR3 in DNA: TGCGCCAGCAGCCAAGATCTAGCGGGGGGGACCTACGAGCAGTACTTC.

In its sample, this clonotype ranks as medium-sized. The library was designed around alpha chains, so this beta chain is a stray read whose abundance carries little weight. This chain links TRBV6-5 with TRBJ1-4; D is unclear. This CDR3 region has 12 residues. Germline lookup yields CDR1 MNHEY and CDR2 SVGAGI. Trimming removed 7 bases from V and 7 bases from J, with 10 bases in between. The CDR3 protein is CASTQPPEKLFF. CDR3 DNA: TGTGCCAGCACCCAGCCCCCTGAAAAACTGTTTTTT.

There are many counts of this clonotype. This beta chain appears as a stray read in a library generated for alpha chains; its size is not informative. This chain uses TRBV27 with TRBJ1-5; 10 nucleotides agree with TRBD1. J gave up 4 bases and V 2 bases, and 8 bases lay outside the gene matches. Germline V CDR1 and CDR2: MNHEY, SMNVEV (reference sequence). The CDR3 totals 17 residues. CDR3 in amino acids: CASSLRGDRGPNQPQHF. As DNA, the CDR3 is TGTGCCAGCAGTTTAAGGGGGGACAGGGGACCTAATCAGCCCCAGCATTTT.

Within the sample, this clonotype is medium-sized (0.01 to 0.1%). This beta chain represents an off-target read in a library built for alpha chains; its size is of limited meaning. V usage is TRBV30 and J usage is TRBJ2-5; weak D call: TRBD2 (6 bases). The CDR3 covers 16 residues. Germline-derived CDR1 and CDR2 are GTSNPN and SVGIG (reference sequence). The ends were cut back, 0 bases at V and 2 bases at J, with 16 bases in the middle. The CDR3 DNA reads TGTGCCTGGAGTGTACTCAAGCGGGTCCGGCAAGAGACCCAGTACTTC. Its translation is CAWSVLKRVRQETQYF.

As to this clonotype: This beta chain lies outside the target of a library built for alpha chains; its clone size means little. The V and J genes are TRBV12-3 or TRBV12-4 and TRBJ2-6; weak D call: TRBD1 (6 bases). Deletions cut 3 bases from V and 6 bases from J, with 12 bases between. The CDR3 runs to 15 residues. The CDR3 DNA follows: TGTGCCAGCAGTTTCAGACAGGATTTGGCCAACGTCCTGACTTTC. Translating gives CASSFRQDLANVLTF.

Concerning this clonotype: The library was designed around alpha chains, so this beta chain is a stray read whose abundance carries little weight. The chain couples TRBV3-1 to TRBJ1-3; the match to TRBD1 covers 9 bases. With V trimmed by 7 bases and J by 0 bases, 7 bases remained unmatched. The germline CDR1 and CDR2 sequences are LGHDT and YNNKEL (reference sequence). The CDR3 has 16 residues. CDR3 amino acids: CASTLGTGSSGNTIYF. CDR3 nucleotides: TGTGCCAGCACCTTAGGGACAGGGTCCTCTGGAAACACCATATATTTT.

By frequency in the sample, this clonotype is medium-sized. This beta chain lies outside the target of a library built for alpha chains; its clone size means little. V gene TRBV5-1 combines with J gene TRBJ2-3; TRBD2 agrees at 7 bases. The CDR3 is 16 amino acids. Trimming cost V 2 bases and J 0 bases; bases outside gene matches: 6. Germline assignment: CDR1 SGHRS and CDR2 YFSETQ. The CDR3 nucleotides read TGCGCCAGCAGCTTTTATTTTAGCGGGAGCACAGATACGCAGTATTTT. This translates into CASSFYFSGSTDTQYF.

This clonotype was observed many times. The library was prepared for alpha chains; this beta chain is a stray read, so its frequency means little. The rearrangement uses TRBV9 and TRBJ2-7; D gene unclear. Deletions cut 3 bases from V and 4 bases from J, with 11 bases between. Germline CDR1 SGDLS, CDR2 YYNGEE. CDR3 size: 13 residues. In DNA form, the CDR3 reads TGTGCCAGCAGCGCGCAACAGAATTACGAGCAGTACTTC. This encodes CASSAQQNYEQYF.

This clonotype was seen ten or more times. In a library made to pick up alpha chains, this beta chain is a stray read with a size that means little. This chain joins TRBV6-1 and TRBJ1-5; TRBD1 might be the D (6 bases). The germline gives CDR1 MNHNS, CDR2 SASEGT. The ends were cut back, 8 bases at V and 4 bases at J, with 18 bases in the middle. CDR3 length: 15 residues. The CDR3 reads CASWSGAVGNQPQHF. The CDR3 DNA reads TGTGCCAGCTGGTCGGGGGCCGTTGGAAATCAGCCCCAGCATTTT.

On this clonotype itself: Found in a library prepared for alpha chains, this beta chain is an off-target read, and its abundance has little meaning. The chain recombines TRBV5-1 with TRBJ2-5; possible D gene TRBD1, 6 bases. From germline, CDR1 is SGHRS and CDR2 YFSETQ. This CDR3 region has 13 residues. V shed 5 bases and J shed 5 bases, with 13 bases lying between them. The CDR3 is CASRPAGVETQYF. CDR3 DNA: TGCGCCAGCAGACCTGCAGGGGTCGAGACCCAGTACTTC.

With respect to this clonotype: This beta chain represents an off-target read in a library built for alpha chains; its size is of limited meaning. This rearrangement joins TRBV11-2 to TRBJ2-1; tentatively, D is TRBD1 (6 bases). The germline gives CDR1 SGHAT, CDR2 FQNNGV. CDR3 size: 15 residues. V dropped 5 bases and J dropped 6 bases, with 17 bases sitting between them. Here the CDR3 reads CASSRTGQALNEQFF. Written as DNA, the CDR3 is TGTGCCAGCAGCCGGACGGGACAAGCTCTCAATGAGCAGTTCTTC. Drawing the rest from reference TRBV11-2 and TRBJ2-1, the complete variable domain is EAGVAQSPRYKIIEKRQSVAFWCNPISGHATLYWYQQILGQGPKLLIQFQNNGVVDDSQLPKDRFSAERLKGVDSTLKIQPAKLEDSAVYLCASSRTGQALNEQFFGPGTRLTVL.

Regarding this clonotype: This beta chain is a stray read from a library made for alpha chains; its abundance is not meaningful. The V and J genes are TRBV30 and TRBJ1-2; 7 nucleotides agree with TRBD1. Germline CDR1 reads GTSNPN; CDR2 reads SVGIG (reference sequence). This CDR3 region has 12 residues. Trimming at V came to 4 bases and at J to 4 bases, leaving 3 bases not matched to a gene. The CDR3 DNA is TGTGCCTGGAACAGGGGTACCTATGGCTACACCTTC. Translating it yields CAWNRGTYGYTF.

A word on this clonotype: This beta chain is a stray read from a library made for alpha chains; its abundance is not meaningful. This chain uses TRBV6-4 with TRBJ1-2, with TRBD1 identical over 10 bases. The germline gives CDR1 MRHNA, CDR2 SNTAGT. Trimming removed 3 bases from V and 2 bases from J; junction bases left unmatched: 6. The CDR3 spans 16 residues. The CDR3 spells CASSEEGTGVNYGYTF. The CDR3 bases are TGTGCCAGCAGTGAGGAAGGGACAGGGGTCAACTATGGCTACACCTTC.

There are many counts of this clonotype. This beta chain slipped into a library made for alpha chains as a stray read, so its size is not meaningful. V is TRBV21-1 and J is TRBJ1-1. TRBV21-1 is reported as a pseudogene. This CDR3 is built from 16 residues. The CDR3 DNA reads as TGTGCCAGCAGCAAAGTGGCGCGGGACAGGAACACTGAAGCTTTCTTT. It translates to CASSKVARDRNTEAFF.

This clonotype is labeled as medium-sized. This beta chain slipped into a library made for alpha chains as a stray read, so its size is not meaningful. The rearrangement joins TRBV5-1 to TRBJ1-1, with D perhaps TRBD1 (6 bases). The V and J ends lost 6 bases and 1 base respectively, with 16 bases between them. Germline lookup yields CDR1 SGHRS and CDR2 YFSETQ. The length of the CDR3 is 15 residues. CDR3: CASTASGESNTEAFF. CDR3 in DNA: TGCGCCAGCACCGCCTCAGGGGAGTCGAACACTGAAGCTTTCTTT.

By frequency in the sample, this clonotype is medium-sized. This beta chain was picked up by a library intended for alpha chains and is off target, so its count carries little meaning. The V gene is TRBV24-1, the J gene TRBJ1-1; 8 positions match TRBD1. Germline CDR1 KGHDR, CDR2 SFDVKD. V trimming: 8 bases; J trimming: 1 base; junction bases outside the gene matches: 2. The CDR3 has 13 amino acids. In DNA, the CDR3 is TGTGCCACCAAGGACAGGGAGAACACTGAAGCTTTCTTT. It is translated as CATKDRENTEAFF.

Ten or more counts support this clonotype. The size of this beta chain means little, since it is a stray read in a library made for alpha chains. This rearrangement joins TRBV7-9 to TRBJ2-2; possible D gene TRBD2, 7 bases. The length of the CDR3 is 16 residues. Between the trimmed V and J ends, which lost 4 bases and 2 bases, there was a span of 14 bases. Germline V gives CDR1 SEHNR, CDR2 FQNEAQ (reference sequence). The CDR3 reads CASSSKGGPNTGELFF. The CDR3 DNA sequence: TGTGCCAGCAGCTCCAAGGGGGGGCCCAACACCGGGGAGCTGTTTTTT.

This clonotype is judged medium-sized. A library prepared for alpha chains yielded this beta chain as an off-target read; its size is of little meaning. The chain joins TRBV14 to TRBJ1-2, with D uncertain. The length of the CDR3 is 14 residues. V dropped 1 base and J dropped 8 bases, with 14 bases sitting between them. CDR1 is SGHDN and CDR2 is FVKESK in the germline V gene. CDR3 bases: TGTGCCAGCAGCCAAGGGTTCAGGCGGTGGGGCTACACCTTC. Translated: CASSQGFRRWGYTF.

This clonotype is medium-sized. Found in a library prepared for alpha chains, this beta chain is an off-target read, and its abundance has little meaning. The chain is built from TRBV14 and TRBJ2-7; 7 bases align to TRBD1. J lost 3 bases, V lost 7 bases, and 9 bases had no gene match. CDR1 SGHDN and CDR2 FVKESK come from the germline V gene. This CDR3 contains 14 residues. The CDR3 is CASTGGQDDYEQYF. The CDR3 region has the DNA TGTGCCAGCACGGGTGGACAGGATGACTACGAGCAGTACTTC.

For this clonotype: The library was designed around alpha chains, so this beta chain is a stray read whose abundance carries little weight. V gene TRBV20-1 combines with J gene TRBJ1-5, with 11 bases aligning to TRBD1. The ends lost 3 bases at V and 1 base at J; junction bases unmatched: 8. Germline V gives CDR1 DFQATT, CDR2 SNEGSKA (reference sequence). The CDR3 runs to 17 residues. The CDR3 DNA reads TGCAGTGCTAGCCGGGACAGGGGGGGATTGAGCAATCAGCCCCAGCATTTT. Its translation: CSASRDRGGLSNQPQHF.

With regard to this clonotype: The library was built for alpha chains, so this beta chain is an off-target read and its size means little. The rearrangement uses TRBV11-2 and TRBJ2-1; a weak D match, TRBD1 (5 bases). V dropped 4 bases and J dropped 5 bases, with 9 bases sitting between them. The CDR3 loop spans 13 amino acids. Germline CDR1 is SGHAT and CDR2 is FQNNGV. The CDR3 DNA reads as TGTGCCAGCAGCTCACCAGGGAACAATGAGCAGTTCTTC. This sequence encodes CASSSPGNNEQFF.